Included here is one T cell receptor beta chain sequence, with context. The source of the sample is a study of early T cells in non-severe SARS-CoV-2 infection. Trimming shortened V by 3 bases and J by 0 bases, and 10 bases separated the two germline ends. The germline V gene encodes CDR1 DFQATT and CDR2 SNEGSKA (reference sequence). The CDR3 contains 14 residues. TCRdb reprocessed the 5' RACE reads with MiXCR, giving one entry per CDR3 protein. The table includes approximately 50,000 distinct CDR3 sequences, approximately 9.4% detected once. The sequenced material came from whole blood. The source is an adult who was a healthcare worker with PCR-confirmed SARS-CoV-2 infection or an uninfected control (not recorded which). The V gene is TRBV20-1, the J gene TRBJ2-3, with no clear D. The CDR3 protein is CSASSGASTDTQYF. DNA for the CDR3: TGCAGTGCTAGCTCCGGTGCTAGCACAGATACGCAGTATTTT.